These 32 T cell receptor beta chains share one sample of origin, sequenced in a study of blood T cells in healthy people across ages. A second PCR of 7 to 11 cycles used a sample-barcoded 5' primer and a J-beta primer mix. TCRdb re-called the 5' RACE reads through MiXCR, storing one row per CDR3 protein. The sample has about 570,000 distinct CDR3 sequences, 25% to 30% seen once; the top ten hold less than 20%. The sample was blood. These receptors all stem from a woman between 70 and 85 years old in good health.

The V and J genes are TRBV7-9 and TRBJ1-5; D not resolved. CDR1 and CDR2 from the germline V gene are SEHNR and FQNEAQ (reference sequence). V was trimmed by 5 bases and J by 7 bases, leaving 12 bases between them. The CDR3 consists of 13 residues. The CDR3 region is CASSKSLEQPQHF. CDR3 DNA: TGTGCCAGCAGCAAATCTTTAGAACAGCCCCAGCATTTT.

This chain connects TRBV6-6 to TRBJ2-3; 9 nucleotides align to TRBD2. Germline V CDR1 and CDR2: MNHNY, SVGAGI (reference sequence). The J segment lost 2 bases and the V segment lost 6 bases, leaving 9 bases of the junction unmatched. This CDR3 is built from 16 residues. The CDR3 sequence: CASSPLAGAFTDTQYF. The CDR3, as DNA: TGTGCCAGCAGCCCGTTAGCGGGGGCCTTCACAGATACGCAGTATTTT.

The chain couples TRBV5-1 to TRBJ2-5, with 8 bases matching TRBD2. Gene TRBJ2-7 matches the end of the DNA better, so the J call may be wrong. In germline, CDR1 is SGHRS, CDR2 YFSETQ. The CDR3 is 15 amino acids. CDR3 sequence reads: CASSLAGRGDYEQYF. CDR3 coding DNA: TGCGCCAGCAGCTTGGCCGGGCGGGGGGACTACGAGCAGTACTTC.

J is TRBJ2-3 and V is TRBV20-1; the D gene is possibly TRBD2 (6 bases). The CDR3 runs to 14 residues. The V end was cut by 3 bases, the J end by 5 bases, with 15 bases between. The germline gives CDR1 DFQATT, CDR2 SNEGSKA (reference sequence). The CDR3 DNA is TGCAGTGCTAGTCTGGCGGGGACGAAAGATACGCAGTATTTT. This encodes CSASLAGTKDTQYF.

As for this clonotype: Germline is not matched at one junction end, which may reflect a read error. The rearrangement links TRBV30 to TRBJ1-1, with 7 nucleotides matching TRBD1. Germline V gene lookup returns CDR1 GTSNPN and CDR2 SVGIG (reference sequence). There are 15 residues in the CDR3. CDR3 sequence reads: CAWSSQGKMDTGAFF. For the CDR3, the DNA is TGTGCCTGGAGTTCACAGGGGAAGATGGACACTGGAGCTTTCTTT.

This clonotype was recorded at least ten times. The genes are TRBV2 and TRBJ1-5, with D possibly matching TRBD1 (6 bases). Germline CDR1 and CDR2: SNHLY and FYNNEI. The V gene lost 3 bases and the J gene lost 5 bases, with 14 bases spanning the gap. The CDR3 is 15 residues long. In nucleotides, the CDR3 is TGTGCCAGCAGTGAGGGATGGGGGCGGGATCAGCCCCAGCATTTT. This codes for CASSEGWGRDQPQHF.

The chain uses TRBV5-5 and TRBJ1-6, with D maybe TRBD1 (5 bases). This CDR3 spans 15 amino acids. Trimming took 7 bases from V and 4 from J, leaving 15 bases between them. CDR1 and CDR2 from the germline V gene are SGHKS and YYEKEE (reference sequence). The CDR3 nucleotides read TGTGCCAGCCGAACGGGACGGGTGTATAATTCACCCCTCCACTTT. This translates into CASRTGRVYNSPLHF.

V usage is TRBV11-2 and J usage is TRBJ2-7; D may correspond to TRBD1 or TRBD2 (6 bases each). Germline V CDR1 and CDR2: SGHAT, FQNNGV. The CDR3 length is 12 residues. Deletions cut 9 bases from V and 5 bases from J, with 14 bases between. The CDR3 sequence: CASRRGAHEQYF. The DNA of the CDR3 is TGTGCCAGTCGGAGGGGGGCCCACGAGCAGTACTTC. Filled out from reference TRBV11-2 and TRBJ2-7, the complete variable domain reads EAGVAQSPRYKIIEKRQSVAFWCNPISGHATLYWYQQILGQGPKLLIQFQNNGVVDDSQLPKDRFSAERLKGVDSTLKIQPAKLEDSAVYLCASRRGAHEQYFGPGTRLTVT.

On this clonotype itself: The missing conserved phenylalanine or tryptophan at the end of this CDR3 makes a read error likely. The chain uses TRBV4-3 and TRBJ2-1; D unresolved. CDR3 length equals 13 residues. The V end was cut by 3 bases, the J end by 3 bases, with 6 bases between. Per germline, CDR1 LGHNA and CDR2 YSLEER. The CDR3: CASSHDNYNEQFL. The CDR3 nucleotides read TGCGCCAGCAGCCACGACAACTACAATGAGCAGTTCCTC.

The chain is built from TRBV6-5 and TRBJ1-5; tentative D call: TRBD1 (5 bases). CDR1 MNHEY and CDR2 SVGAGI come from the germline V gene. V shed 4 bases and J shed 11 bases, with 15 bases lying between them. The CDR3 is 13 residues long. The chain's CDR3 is CASSLGGSSTQHF. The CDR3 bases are TGTGCCAGCAGTTTGGGGGGGTCCTCAACCCAGCATTTT.

The DNA of the CDR3 is TGTGCCAGCAGAACGGGGTTGTCGTTCACCGGGGAGCTGTTTTTT. Translating gives CASRTGLSFTGELFF. The chain links TRBV6-2 or TRBV6-3 to TRBJ2-2; TRBD2 might be the D (5 bases). V lost 6 bases to trimming and J lost 4 bases, with 15 bases between them. CDR3 length: 15 residues. Per the germline V gene, CDR1 is MNHEY and CDR2 is SVGEGT.

The CDR3 DNA reads TGCAGTGCTCGATCTAGCGGGGGGGAATCCTACAATGAGCAGTTCTTC. This gives the protein CSARSSGGESYNEQFF. The chain has TRBV20-1 and TRBJ2-1; TRBD2 aligns across 12 bases. Germline assignment: CDR1 DFQATT and CDR2 SNEGSKA (reference sequence). V trimming: 5 bases; J trimming: 1 base; junction bases outside the gene matches: 6. The CDR3 totals 16 residues.

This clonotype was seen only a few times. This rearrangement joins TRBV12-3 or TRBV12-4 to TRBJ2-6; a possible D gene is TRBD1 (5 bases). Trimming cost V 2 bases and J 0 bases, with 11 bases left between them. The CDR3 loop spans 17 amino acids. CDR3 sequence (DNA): TGTGCCAGCAGTTTATGGCAGGGTACCTCTGGGGCCAACGTCCTGACTTTC. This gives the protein CASSLWQGTSGANVLTF.

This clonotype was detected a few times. The CDR3 DNA is TGTGCCAGCAGCGGCTTCGGGACAAATAACGGGGAGCTGTTTTTT. Translating it yields CASSGFGTNNGELFF. The chain couples TRBV5-6 to TRBJ2-2, with D possibly matching TRBD1 (6 bases). CDR3 length: 15 amino acids. Germline V gives CDR1 SGHDT, CDR2 YYEEEE. Between the trimmed V and J ends, which lost 4 bases and 7 bases, there was a span of 17 bases.

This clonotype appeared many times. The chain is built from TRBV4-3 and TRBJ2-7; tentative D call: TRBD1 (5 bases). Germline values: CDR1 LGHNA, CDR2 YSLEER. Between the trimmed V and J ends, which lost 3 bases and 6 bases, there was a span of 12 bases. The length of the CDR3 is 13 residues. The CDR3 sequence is CASSHSDSTEQYF. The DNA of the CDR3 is TGCGCCAGCAGCCACTCAGACAGCACCGAGCAGTACTTC.

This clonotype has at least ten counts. The CDR3 region has the DNA TGTGCCAGCAGCCCCGGGACAGGGGGCAATGAGCAGTTCTTC. This sequence encodes CASSPGTGGNEQFF. The V gene is TRBV7-3, the J gene TRBJ2-5; 11 nucleotides match TRBD1. The end of the DNA aligns better with TRBJ2-1, so the J call may be wrong. The CDR3 length is 14 residues. CDR1 SGHTA and CDR2 FQGTGA come from the germline V gene.

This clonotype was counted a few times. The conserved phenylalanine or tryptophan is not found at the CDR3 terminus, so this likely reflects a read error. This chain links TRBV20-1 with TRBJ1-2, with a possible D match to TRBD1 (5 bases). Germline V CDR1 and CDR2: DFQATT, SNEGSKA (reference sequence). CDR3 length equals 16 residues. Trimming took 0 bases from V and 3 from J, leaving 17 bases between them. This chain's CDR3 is CSARDPSLGTDYGYTL. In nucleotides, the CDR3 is TGCAGTGCTAGAGATCCCAGCTTGGGGACCGACTATGGCTACACCCTC.

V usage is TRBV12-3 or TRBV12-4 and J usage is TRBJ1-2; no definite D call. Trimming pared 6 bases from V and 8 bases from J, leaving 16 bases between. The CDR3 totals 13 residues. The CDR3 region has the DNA TGTGCCAGCAGACCAGACCGGGCGCAGGGCTACACCTTC. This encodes CASRPDRAQGYTF.

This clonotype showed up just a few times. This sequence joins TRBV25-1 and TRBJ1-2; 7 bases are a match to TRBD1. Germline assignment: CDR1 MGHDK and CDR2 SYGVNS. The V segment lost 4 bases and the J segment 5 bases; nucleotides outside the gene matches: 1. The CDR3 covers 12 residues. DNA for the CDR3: TGTGCCAGCAGTGGGACAGGTTATGGCTACACCTTC. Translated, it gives CASSGTGYGYTF.

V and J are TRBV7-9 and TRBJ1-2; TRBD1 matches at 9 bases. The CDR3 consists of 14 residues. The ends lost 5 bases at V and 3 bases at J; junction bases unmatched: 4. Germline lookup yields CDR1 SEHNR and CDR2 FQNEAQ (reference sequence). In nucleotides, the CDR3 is TGTGCCAGCAGCCGGGACAGGGTGGACTATGGCTACACCTTC. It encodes CASSRDRVDYGYTF.

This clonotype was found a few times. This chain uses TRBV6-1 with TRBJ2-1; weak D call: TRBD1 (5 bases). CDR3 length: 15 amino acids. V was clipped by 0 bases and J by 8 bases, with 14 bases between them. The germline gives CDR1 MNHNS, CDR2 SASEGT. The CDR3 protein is CASSEALRREDEQFF. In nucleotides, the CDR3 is TGTGCCAGCAGTGAAGCGCTTCGCAGGGAAGATGAGCAGTTCTTC.

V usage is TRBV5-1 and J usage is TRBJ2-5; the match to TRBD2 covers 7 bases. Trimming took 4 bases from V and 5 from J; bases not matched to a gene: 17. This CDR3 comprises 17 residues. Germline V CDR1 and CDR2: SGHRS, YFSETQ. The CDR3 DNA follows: TGCGCCAGCAGCCTCAGACCCGGGGGGACGTCATGGGAGACCCAGTACTTC. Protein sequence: CASSLRPGGTSWETQYF.

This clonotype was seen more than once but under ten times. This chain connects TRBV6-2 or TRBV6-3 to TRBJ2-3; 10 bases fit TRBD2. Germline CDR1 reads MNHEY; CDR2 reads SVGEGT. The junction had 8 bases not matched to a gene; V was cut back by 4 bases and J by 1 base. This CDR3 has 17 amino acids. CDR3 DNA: TGTGCCAGCAGTTTCTTGACTAGCGGGTCCCGCACAGATACGCAGTATTTT. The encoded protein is CASSFLTSGSRTDTQYF.

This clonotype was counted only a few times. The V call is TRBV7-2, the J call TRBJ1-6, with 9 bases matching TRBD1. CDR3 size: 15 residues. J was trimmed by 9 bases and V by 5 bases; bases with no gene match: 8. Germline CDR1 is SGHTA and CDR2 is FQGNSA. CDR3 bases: TGTGCCAGCAGCCTCAACAGGGGGCAGGGTTCACCCCTCCACTTT. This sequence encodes CASSLNRGQGSPLHF. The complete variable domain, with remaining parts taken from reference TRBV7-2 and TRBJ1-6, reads GAGVSQSPSNKVTEKGKDVELRCDPISGHTALYWYRQSLGQGLEFLIYFQGNSAPDKSGLPSDRFSAERTGGSVSTLTIQRTQQEDSAVYLCASSLNRGQGSPLHFGNGTRLTVT.

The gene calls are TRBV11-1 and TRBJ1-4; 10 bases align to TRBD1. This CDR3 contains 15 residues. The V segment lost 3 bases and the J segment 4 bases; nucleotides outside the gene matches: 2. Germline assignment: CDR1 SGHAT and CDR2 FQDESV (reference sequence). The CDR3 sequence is CASSFGQGDNEKLFF. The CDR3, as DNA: TGTGCCAGCAGCTTTGGACAGGGGGATAATGAAAAACTGTTTTTT.

The chain's CDR3 is CSGRGVDIQYF. The CDR3 DNA is TGCAGTGGCCGCGGAGTCGACATTCAGTACTTC. This rearrangement joins TRBV20-1 to TRBJ2-4; no clear D gene. CDR3 length equals 11 residues. V lost 7 bases, J lost 8 bases, and 12 bases lay in between. In germline, CDR1 is DFQATT, CDR2 SNEGSKA (reference sequence).

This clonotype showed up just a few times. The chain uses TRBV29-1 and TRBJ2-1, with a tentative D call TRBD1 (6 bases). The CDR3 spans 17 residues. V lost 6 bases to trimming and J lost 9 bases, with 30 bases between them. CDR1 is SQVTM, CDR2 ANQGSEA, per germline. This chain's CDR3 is CSVPGSHYSNLRGEQFF. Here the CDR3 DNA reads TGCAGCGTCCCGGGATCTCATTACAGTAATCTCAGGGGTGAGCAGTTCTTC.

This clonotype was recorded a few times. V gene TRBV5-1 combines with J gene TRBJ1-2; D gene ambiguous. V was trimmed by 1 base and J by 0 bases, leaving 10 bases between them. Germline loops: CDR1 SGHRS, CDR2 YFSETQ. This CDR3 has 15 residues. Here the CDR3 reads CASSLLTSSNYGYTF. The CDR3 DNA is TGCGCCAGCAGCTTGTTGACCAGCTCTAACTATGGCTACACCTTC.

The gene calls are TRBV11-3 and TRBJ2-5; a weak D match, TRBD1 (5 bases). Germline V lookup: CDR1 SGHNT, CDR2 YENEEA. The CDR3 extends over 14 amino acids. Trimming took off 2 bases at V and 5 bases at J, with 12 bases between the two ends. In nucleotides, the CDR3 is TGTGCCAGCAGCTTAACTGCGGCAGGGGAGACCCAGTACTTC. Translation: CASSLTAAGETQYF.

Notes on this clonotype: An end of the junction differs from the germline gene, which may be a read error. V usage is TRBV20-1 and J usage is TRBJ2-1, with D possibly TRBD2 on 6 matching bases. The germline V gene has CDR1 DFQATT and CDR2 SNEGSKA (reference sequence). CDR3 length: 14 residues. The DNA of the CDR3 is TGTGCCTCCGGGGCGCGGGACTTCGACAATGAGCAGTTCTTC. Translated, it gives CASGARDFDNEQFF.

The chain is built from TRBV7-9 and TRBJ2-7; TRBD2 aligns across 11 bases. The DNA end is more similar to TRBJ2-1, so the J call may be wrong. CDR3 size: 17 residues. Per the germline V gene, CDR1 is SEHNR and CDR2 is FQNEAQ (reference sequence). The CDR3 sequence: CASSFPLSGGARNEQFF. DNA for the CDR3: TGTGCCAGCAGCTTCCCACTTAGCGGGGGGGCCAGAAATGAGCAGTTCTTC.

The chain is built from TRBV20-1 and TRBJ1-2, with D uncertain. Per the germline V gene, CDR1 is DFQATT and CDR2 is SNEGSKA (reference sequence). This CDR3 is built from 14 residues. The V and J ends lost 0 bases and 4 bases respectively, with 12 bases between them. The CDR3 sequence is CSARDKAGRYGYTF. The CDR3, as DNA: TGCAGTGCTAGAGATAAGGCCGGCCGCTATGGCTACACCTTC.